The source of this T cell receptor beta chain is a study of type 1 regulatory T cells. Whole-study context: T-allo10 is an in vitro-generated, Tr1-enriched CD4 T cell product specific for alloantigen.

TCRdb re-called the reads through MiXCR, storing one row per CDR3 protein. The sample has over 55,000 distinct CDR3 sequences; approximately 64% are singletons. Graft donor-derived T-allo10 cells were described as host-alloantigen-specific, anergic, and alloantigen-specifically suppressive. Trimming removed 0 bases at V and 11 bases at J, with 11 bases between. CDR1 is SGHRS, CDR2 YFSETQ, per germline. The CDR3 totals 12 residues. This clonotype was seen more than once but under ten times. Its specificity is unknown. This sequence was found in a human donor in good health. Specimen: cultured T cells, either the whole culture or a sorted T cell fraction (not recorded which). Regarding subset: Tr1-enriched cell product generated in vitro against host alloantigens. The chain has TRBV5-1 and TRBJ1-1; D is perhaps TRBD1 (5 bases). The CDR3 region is CASSLVGVEAFF. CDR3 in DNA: TGCGCCAGCAGCTTGGTGGGGGTAGAGGCTTTCTTT.